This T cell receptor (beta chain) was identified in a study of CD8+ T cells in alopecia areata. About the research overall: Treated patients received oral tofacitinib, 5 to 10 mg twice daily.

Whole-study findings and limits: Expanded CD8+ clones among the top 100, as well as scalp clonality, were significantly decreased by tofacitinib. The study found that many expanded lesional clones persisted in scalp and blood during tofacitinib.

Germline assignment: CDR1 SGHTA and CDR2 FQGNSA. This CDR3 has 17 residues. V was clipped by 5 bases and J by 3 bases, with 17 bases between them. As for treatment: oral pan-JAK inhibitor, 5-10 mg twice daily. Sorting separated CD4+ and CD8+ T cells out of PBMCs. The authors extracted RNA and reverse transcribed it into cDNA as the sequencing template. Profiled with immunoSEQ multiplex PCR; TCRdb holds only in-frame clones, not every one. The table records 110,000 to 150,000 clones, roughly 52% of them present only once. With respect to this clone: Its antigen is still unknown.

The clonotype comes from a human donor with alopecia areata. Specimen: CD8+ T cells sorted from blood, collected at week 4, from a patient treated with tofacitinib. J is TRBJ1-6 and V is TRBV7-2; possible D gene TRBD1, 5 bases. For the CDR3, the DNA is TGTGCCAGCAGCCTGGGGGGAGCGCCCATCTATAATTCACCCCTCCACTTT. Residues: CASSLGGAPIYNSPLHF.